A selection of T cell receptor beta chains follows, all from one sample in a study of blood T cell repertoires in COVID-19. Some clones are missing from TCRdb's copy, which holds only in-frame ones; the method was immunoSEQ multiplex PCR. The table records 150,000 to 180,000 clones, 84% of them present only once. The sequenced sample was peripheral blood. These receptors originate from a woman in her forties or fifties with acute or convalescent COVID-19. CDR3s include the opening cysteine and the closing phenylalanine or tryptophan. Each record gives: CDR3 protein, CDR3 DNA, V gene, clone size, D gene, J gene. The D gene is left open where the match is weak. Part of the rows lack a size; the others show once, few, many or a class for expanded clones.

cdr3_aa: CAWRESSYNEQFF; cdr3_nt: TGTGCTTGGAGGGAGAGCTCCTACAATGAGCAGTTCTTC; v_call: TRBV30; clone_size: .; d_call: .; j_call: TRBJ2-1
cdr3_aa: CASSGGSSTNEKLFF; cdr3_nt: TGCGCCAGCAGCGGGGGGTCTTCAACTAATGAAAAACTGTTTTTT; v_call: TRBV5-1; clone_size: .; d_call: .; j_call: TRBJ1-4
cdr3_aa: CASSVGLAHTGVEQFF; cdr3_nt: TGTGCCAGCAGCGTAGGATTAGCGCACACCGGGGTTGAGCAGTTCTTC; v_call: TRBV9; clone_size: .; d_call: .; j_call: TRBJ2-1
cdr3_aa: CASSPGPGELFF; cdr3_nt: TGTGCCAGCAGTCCAGGGCCCGGGGAGCTGTTTTTT; v_call: TRBV12-3/TRBV12-4; clone_size: .; d_call: .; j_call: TRBJ2-2
cdr3_aa: CASSLTSDGITAQHF; cdr3_nt: TGTGCCAGCAGTCTAACTTCGGACGGGATAACGGCCCAGCATTTT; v_call: TRBV28; clone_size: .; d_call: .; j_call: TRBJ1-5
cdr3_aa: CASSLEMGRNEKLFF; cdr3_nt: TGTGCCAGCAGTTTAGAGATGGGGCGAAATGAAAAACTGTTTTTT; v_call: TRBV27; clone_size: .; d_call: .; j_call: TRBJ1-4
cdr3_aa: CSVGEGTDTQYF; cdr3_nt: TGCAGCGTGGGGGAGGGCACAGATACGCAGTATTTT; v_call: TRBV29-1; clone_size: .; d_call: .; j_call: TRBJ2-3
cdr3_aa: CATRDFTRGNEQFF; cdr3_nt: TGTGCCACCCGGGACTTCACCAGAGGCAATGAGCAGTTCTTC; v_call: TRBV19; clone_size: .; d_call: .; j_call: TRBJ2-1
cdr3_aa: CASSLDAGYQETQYF; cdr3_nt: TGTGCCAGCAGCTTGGATGCAGGGTACCAAGAGACCCAGTACTTC; v_call: TRBV5-4; clone_size: .; d_call: .; j_call: TRBJ2-5
cdr3_aa: CASSISPYYEQYF; cdr3_nt: TGTGCCAGTAGTATAAGCCCATACTACGAGCAGTACTTC; v_call: TRBV19; clone_size: .; d_call: .; j_call: TRBJ2-7
cdr3_aa: CASSPGDSSYEQYF; cdr3_nt: TGTGCCAGCAGTCCCGGGGACAGCTCCTACGAGCAGTACTTC; v_call: TRBV27; clone_size: .; d_call: TRBD1; j_call: TRBJ2-7
cdr3_aa: CASSLTSAADTQYF; cdr3_nt: TGTGCCAGCAGCTTAACCTCGGCGGCAGATACGCAGTATTTT; v_call: TRBV7-3; clone_size: once; d_call: .; j_call: TRBJ2-3
cdr3_aa: CASSQVGSGWQFF; cdr3_nt: TGTGCCAGCAGCCAAGTTGGTAGCGGGTGGCAGTTCTTC; v_call: TRBV14; clone_size: .; d_call: TRBD2; j_call: TRBJ2-1
cdr3_aa: CASSGLGRGNYGYTF; cdr3_nt: TGTGCCAGTAGTGGCTTGGGAAGGGGAAACTATGGCTACACCTTC; v_call: TRBV19; clone_size: .; d_call: .; j_call: TRBJ1-2
cdr3_aa: CASSSWGGLANDEQFF; cdr3_nt: TGTGCCAGCAGCTCATGGGGGGGACTAGCGAACGATGAGCAGTTCTTC; v_call: TRBV11-2; clone_size: .; d_call: TRBD2; j_call: TRBJ2-1
cdr3_aa: CASSLAGQVAGNTIYF; cdr3_nt: TGCGCCAGCAGCTTGGCGGGACAGGTTGCTGGAAACACCATATATTTT; v_call: TRBV5-1; clone_size: .; d_call: TRBD1; j_call: TRBJ1-3
cdr3_aa: CASSDDSGGPWNEQFF; cdr3_nt: TGCGCCAGCAGCGACGATAGCGGGGGGCCTTGGAATGAGCAGTTCTTC; v_call: TRBV10-1; clone_size: .; d_call: TRBD2; j_call: TRBJ2-1
cdr3_aa: CASSFSGSGELFF; cdr3_nt: TGTGCCAGCAGTTTTTCGGGGTCCGGGGAGCTGTTTTTT; v_call: TRBV27; clone_size: .; d_call: .; j_call: TRBJ2-2
cdr3_aa: CATLPGQGAGELFF; cdr3_nt: TGTGCCACCCTCCCGGGACAAGGAGCCGGGGAGCTGTTTTTT; v_call: TRBV24-1; clone_size: .; d_call: .; j_call: TRBJ2-2
cdr3_aa: CASSLDRLNTGELFF; cdr3_nt: TGTGCCAGCAGCTTAGATCGGTTGAACACCGGGGAGCTGTTTTTT; v_call: TRBV7-8; clone_size: few; d_call: .; j_call: TRBJ2-2
cdr3_aa: CASSAEGTGNTYEQYF; cdr3_nt: TGTGCCAGCAGCGCTGAGGGGACAGGGAATACCTACGAGCAGTACTTC; v_call: TRBV9; clone_size: .; d_call: TRBD1; j_call: TRBJ2-7
cdr3_aa: CASSHNPMAGDNEKLFF; cdr3_nt: TGTGCCAGCAGTCACAACCCCATGGCCGGGGATAATGAAAAACTGTTTTTT; v_call: TRBV6-6; clone_size: .; d_call: .; j_call: TRBJ1-4
cdr3_aa: CASSYQASGGKNIQYF; cdr3_nt: TGTGCCAGCAGTTACCAAGCGTCGGGGGGCAAAAACATTCAGTACTTC; v_call: TRBV6-2/TRBV6-3; clone_size: .; d_call: TRBD2; j_call: TRBJ2-4
cdr3_aa: CASRTRRSGYEQFF; cdr3_nt: TGTGCCAGCAGGACCCGACGATCGGGTTATGAGCAGTTCTTC; v_call: TRBV6-4; clone_size: .; d_call: .; j_call: TRBJ2-1
cdr3_aa: CASSAPQEFGTEAFF; cdr3_nt: TGTGCCAGCAGCGCCCCACAGGAGTTCGGCACTGAAGCTTTCTTT; v_call: TRBV11-2; clone_size: .; d_call: .; j_call: TRBJ1-1
cdr3_aa: CAIKTDRQETQYF; cdr3_nt: TGTGCCATCAAGACAGACAGACAAGAGACCCAGTACTTC; v_call: TRBV10-3; clone_size: .; d_call: .; j_call: TRBJ2-5
cdr3_aa: CASSYSDSRYEQYF; cdr3_nt: TGTGCCAGCAGTTACTCGGACAGCCGGTACGAGCAGTACTTC; v_call: TRBV6-5; clone_size: once; d_call: .; j_call: TRBJ2-7
cdr3_aa: CAGRGQHWEGYTF; cdr3_nt: TGTGCCGGTCGGGGACAGCATTGGGAGGGCTACACCTTC; v_call: TRBV6-5; clone_size: few; d_call: TRBD1; j_call: TRBJ1-2
cdr3_aa: CATSDLQGLASTDTQYF; cdr3_nt: TGTGCCACCAGTGATTTGCAAGGACTAGCGAGCACAGATACGCAGTATTTT; v_call: TRBV24-1; clone_size: once; d_call: TRBD2; j_call: TRBJ2-3
cdr3_aa: CASSPGVGRWNTEAFF; cdr3_nt: TGTGCCAGCTCACCAGGGGTCGGGAGGTGGAACACTGAAGCTTTCTTT; v_call: TRBV18; clone_size: .; d_call: .; j_call: TRBJ1-1
cdr3_aa: CASSLAPRGNYGYTF; cdr3_nt: TGTGCCAGCAGCTTAGCGCCCAGGGGCAACTATGGCTACACCTTC; v_call: TRBV7-8; clone_size: .; d_call: .; j_call: TRBJ1-2
cdr3_aa: CASSETQGSTEAFF; cdr3_nt: TGTGCCAGCAGTGAAACACAGGGGAGCACTGAAGCTTTCTTT; v_call: TRBV2; clone_size: .; d_call: TRBD1; j_call: TRBJ1-1
cdr3_aa: CASSVDTGRSYGYTF; cdr3_nt: TGTGCCAGCAGCGTGGATACAGGGCGTTCCTATGGCTACACCTTC; v_call: TRBV7-2; clone_size: once; d_call: .; j_call: TRBJ1-2
cdr3_aa: CASSEYRQGGYTGELFF; cdr3_nt: TGTGCCAGCAGTGAATACCGACAGGGGGGATATACCGGGGAGCTGTTTTTT; v_call: TRBV25-1; clone_size: .; d_call: TRBD1; j_call: TRBJ2-2
cdr3_aa: CASSQSGSSGTSYNEQFF; cdr3_nt: TGTGCCAGCAGTCAGTCCGGTTCTAGCGGGACCTCCTACAATGAGCAGTTCTTC; v_call: TRBV2; clone_size: .; d_call: TRBD2; j_call: TRBJ2-1
cdr3_aa: CASSLGVTSLETQYF; cdr3_nt: TGTGCCAGCAGCTTAGGAGTGACTTCCCTAGAGACCCAGTACTTC; v_call: TRBV7-2; clone_size: .; d_call: .; j_call: TRBJ2-5
cdr3_aa: CASSAGNLGGNQPQHF; cdr3_nt: TGTGCCAGCAGTGCGGGTAACCTGGGCGGCAATCAGCCCCAGCATTTT; v_call: TRBV27; clone_size: few; d_call: .; j_call: TRBJ1-5
cdr3_aa: CASSQDLGPERNQPQHF; cdr3_nt: TGCGCCAGCAGCCAAGATCTAGGTCCAGAAAGAAATCAGCCCCAGCATTTT; v_call: TRBV4-3; clone_size: .; d_call: .; j_call: TRBJ1-5
cdr3_aa: CASSTQGAEAFF; cdr3_nt: TGCGCCAGCAGCACCCAGGGGGCTGAAGCTTTCTTT; v_call: TRBV5-1; clone_size: .; d_call: TRBD1; j_call: TRBJ1-1
cdr3_aa: CASSEVTNPYEQYF; cdr3_nt: TGTGCCAGCAGTGAGGTGACAAATCCCTACGAGCAGTACTTC; v_call: TRBV2; clone_size: .; d_call: .; j_call: TRBJ2-7
cdr3_aa: CASSLGTANTEAFF; cdr3_nt: TGCGCCAGCAGCTTGGGAACAGCGAACACTGAAGCTTTCTTT; v_call: TRBV5-1; clone_size: .; d_call: .; j_call: TRBJ1-1
cdr3_aa: CASSPLRLAVSYEQYF; cdr3_nt: TGTGCCAGCAGCCCGTTACGACTAGCGGTGTCCTACGAGCAGTACTTC; v_call: TRBV7-8; clone_size: .; d_call: TRBD2; j_call: TRBJ2-7
cdr3_aa: CASSSATGIGNYGYTF; cdr3_nt: TGTGCCAGCAGTTCCGCCACAGGGATCGGTAACTATGGCTACACCTTC; v_call: TRBV28; clone_size: .; d_call: .; j_call: TRBJ1-2
cdr3_aa: CASSSGTPHYEQYF; cdr3_nt: TGTGCCAGCAGCTCTGGGACTCCCCACTACGAGCAGTACTTC; v_call: TRBV3-1/TRBV3-2; clone_size: .; d_call: .; j_call: TRBJ2-7
cdr3_aa: CASSPIAGRYEQYF; cdr3_nt: TGTGCCAGCAGCCCTATAGCGGGAAGGTACGAGCAGTACTTC; v_call: TRBV7-2; clone_size: .; d_call: TRBD2; j_call: TRBJ2-7
cdr3_aa: CASSISRLAYRTDTQYF; cdr3_nt: TGTGCCAGTAGTATCTCCCGACTAGCTTATCGCACAGATACGCAGTATTTT; v_call: TRBV19; clone_size: .; d_call: TRBD2; j_call: TRBJ2-3
cdr3_aa: CASMGRNNSPLHF; cdr3_nt: TGTGCCAGTATGGGGAGGAACAATTCACCCCTCCACTTT; v_call: TRBV19; clone_size: .; d_call: .; j_call: TRBJ1-6
cdr3_aa: CASSFTGNYGYTF; cdr3_nt: TGTGCCAGCAGCTTTACAGGGAACTATGGCTACACCTTC; v_call: TRBV7-9; clone_size: .; d_call: .; j_call: TRBJ1-2
cdr3_aa: CASSQDRGTNYGYTF; cdr3_nt: TGCGCCAGCAGCCAAGATAGAGGTACCAACTATGGCTACACCTTC; v_call: TRBV4-3; clone_size: .; d_call: .; j_call: TRBJ1-2
cdr3_aa: CASSKGQGGSYNEQFF; cdr3_nt: TGCGCCAGCAGCAAAGGACAGGGTGGGTCCTACAATGAGCAGTTCTTC; v_call: TRBV5-1; clone_size: once; d_call: TRBD1; j_call: TRBJ2-1
cdr3_aa: CASSIGGGGTGELFF; cdr3_nt: TGTGCCAGTAGTATCGGGGGGGGCGGAACCGGGGAGCTGTTTTTT; v_call: TRBV19; clone_size: few; d_call: TRBD2; j_call: TRBJ2-2